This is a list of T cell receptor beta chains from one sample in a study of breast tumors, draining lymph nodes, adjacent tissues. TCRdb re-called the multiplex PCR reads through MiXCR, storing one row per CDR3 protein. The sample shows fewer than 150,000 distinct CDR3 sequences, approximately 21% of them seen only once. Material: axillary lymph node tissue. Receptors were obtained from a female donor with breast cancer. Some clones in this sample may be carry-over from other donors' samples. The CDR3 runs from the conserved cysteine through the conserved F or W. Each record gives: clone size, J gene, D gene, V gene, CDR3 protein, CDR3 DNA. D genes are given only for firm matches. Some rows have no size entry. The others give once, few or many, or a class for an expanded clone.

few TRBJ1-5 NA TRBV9 CASSFAPDGQPQHF TGTGCCAGCAGCTTTGCCCCTGACGGGCAGCCCCAGCATTTT
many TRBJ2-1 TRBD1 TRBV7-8 CASSLGAGTGGNEQFF TGTGCCAGCAGCTTAGGGGCCGGGACAGGGGGCAATGAGCAGTTCTTC
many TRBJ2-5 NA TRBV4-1 CASSQTGQGQETQYF TGCGCCAGCAGCCAGACTGGGCAGGGCCAAGAGACCCAGTACTTC
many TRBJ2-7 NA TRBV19 CASSRRQRPYEQYF TGTGCCAGTAGTAGGAGACAGAGGCCCTACGAGCAGTACTTC
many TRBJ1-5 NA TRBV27 CASSLTSSNQPQHF TGTGCCAGCAGTTTGACGAGTAGCAATCAGCCCCAGCATTTT
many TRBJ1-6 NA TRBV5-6 CASSSTEVDSPLHF TGTGCCAGCAGCTCGACAGAAGTGGATTCACCCCTCCACTTT
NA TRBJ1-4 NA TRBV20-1 CSARDTGLNEWNEKLLF TGCAGTGCTAGAGATACGGGACTGAACGAGTGGAATGAAAAACTGCTTTTT
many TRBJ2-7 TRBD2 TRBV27 CASSFGLAGPYEQYF TGTGCCAGCAGTTTCGGTCTAGCGGGACCCTACGAGCAGTACTTC
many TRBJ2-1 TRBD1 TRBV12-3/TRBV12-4 CASSLGQVTNNEQFF TGTGCCAGCAGCTTGGGACAGGTTACTAACAATGAGCAGTTCTTC
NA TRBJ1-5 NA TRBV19 CASRSQGIVGNQPQHF TGTGCCAGTAGGAGTCAGGGGATTGTAGGCAATCAGCCCCAGCATTTT